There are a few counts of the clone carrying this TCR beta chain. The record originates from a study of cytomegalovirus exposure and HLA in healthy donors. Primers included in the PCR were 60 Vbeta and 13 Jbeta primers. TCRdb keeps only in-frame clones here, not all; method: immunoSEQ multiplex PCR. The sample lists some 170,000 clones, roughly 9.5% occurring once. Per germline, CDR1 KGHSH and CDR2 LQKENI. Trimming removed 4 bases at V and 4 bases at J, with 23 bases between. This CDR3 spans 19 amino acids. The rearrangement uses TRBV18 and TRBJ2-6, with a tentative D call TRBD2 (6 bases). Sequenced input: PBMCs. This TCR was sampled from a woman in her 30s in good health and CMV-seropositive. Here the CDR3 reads CASSLGSPAIDSGANVLTF. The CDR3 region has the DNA TGTGCCAGCTCACTCGGGAGTCCCGCAATAGACTCCGGGGCCAACGTCCTGACTTTC.